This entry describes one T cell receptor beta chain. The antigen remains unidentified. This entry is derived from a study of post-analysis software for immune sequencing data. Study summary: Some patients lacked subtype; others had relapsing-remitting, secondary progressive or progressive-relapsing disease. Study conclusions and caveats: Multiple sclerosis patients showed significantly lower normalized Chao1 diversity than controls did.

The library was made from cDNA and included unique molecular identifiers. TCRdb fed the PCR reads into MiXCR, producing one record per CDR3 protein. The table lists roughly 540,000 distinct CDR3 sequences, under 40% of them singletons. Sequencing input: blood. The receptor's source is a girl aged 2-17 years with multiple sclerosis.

The CDR3 DNA is TGTGCCAGCACCATGACAGACAATAGCAATCAGCCCCAGCATTTT. Translated: CASTMTDNSNQPQHF. The chain has TRBV28 and TRBJ1-5, with D possibly matching TRBD1 (5 bases). Deletions cut 7 bases from V and 0 bases from J, with 13 bases between. The CDR3 totals 15 residues. Germline V gene sequence: CDR1 MDHEN, CDR2 SYDVKM.